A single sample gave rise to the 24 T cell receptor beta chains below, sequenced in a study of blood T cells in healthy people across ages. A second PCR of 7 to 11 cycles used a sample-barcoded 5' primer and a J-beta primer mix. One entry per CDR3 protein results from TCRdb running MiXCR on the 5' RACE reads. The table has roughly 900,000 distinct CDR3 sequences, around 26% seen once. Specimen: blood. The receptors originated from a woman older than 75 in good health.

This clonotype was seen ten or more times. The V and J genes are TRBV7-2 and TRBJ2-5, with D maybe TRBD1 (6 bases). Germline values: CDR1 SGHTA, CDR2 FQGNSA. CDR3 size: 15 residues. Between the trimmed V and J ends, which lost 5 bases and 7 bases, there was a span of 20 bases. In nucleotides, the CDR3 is TGTGCCAGCAGCCTTCAGGGGCCGACCCCTCTGACCCAGTACTTC. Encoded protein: CASSLQGPTPLTQYF.

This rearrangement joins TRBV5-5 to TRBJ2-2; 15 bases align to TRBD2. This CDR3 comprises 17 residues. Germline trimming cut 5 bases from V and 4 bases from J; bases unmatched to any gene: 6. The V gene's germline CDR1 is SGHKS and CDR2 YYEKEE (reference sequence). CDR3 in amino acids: CASSPAGLAGGTGELFF. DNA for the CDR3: TGTGCCAGCAGTCCTGCGGGACTAGCGGGGGGCACCGGGGAGCTGTTTTTT.

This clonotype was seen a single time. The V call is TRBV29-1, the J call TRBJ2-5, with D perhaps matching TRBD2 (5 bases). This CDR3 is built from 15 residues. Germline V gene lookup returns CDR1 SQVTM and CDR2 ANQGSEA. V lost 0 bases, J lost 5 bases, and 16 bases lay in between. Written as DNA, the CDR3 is TGCAGCGTTGAAGATCGGGTAAGGAGGCAGGAGACCCAGTACTTC. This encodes CSVEDRVRRQETQYF.

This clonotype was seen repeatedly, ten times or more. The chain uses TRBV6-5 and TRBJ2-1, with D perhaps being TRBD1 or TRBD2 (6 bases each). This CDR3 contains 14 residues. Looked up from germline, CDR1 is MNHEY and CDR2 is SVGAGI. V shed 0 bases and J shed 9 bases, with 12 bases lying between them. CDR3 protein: CASSYSGGRGEQFF. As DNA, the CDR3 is TGTGCCAGCAGTTACTCAGGGGGGAGAGGTGAGCAGTTCTTC.

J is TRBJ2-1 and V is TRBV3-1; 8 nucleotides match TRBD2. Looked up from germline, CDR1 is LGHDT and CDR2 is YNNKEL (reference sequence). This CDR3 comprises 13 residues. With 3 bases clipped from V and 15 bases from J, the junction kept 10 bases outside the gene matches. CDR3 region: CASSQEAGGSPFF. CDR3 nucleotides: TGTGCCAGCAGCCAGGAGGCGGGGGGCAGCCCGTTCTTC.

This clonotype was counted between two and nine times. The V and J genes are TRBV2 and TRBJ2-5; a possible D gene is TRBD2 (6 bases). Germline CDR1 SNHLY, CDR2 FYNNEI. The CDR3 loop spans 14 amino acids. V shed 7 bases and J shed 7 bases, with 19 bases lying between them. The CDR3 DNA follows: TGTGCCAGCAAGATTAGCGGAGTTCCAAGGACCCAGTACTTC. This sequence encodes CASKISGVPRTQYF.

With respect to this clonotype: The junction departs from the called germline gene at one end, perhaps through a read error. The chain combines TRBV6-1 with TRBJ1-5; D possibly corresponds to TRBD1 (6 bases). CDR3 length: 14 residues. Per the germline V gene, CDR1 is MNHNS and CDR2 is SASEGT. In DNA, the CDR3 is TGTGCCTGCAGTGAACCACAGGGAAGTCAGCCCCAGCATTTT. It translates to CACSEPQGSQPQHF.

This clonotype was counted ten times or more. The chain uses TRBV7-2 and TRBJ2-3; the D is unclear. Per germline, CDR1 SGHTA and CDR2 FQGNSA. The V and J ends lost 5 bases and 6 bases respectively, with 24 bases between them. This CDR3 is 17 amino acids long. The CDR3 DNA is TGTGCCAGCAGCCCCCACCCGACACAATCCACAGCGGATACGCAGTATTTT. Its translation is CASSPHPTQSTADTQYF.

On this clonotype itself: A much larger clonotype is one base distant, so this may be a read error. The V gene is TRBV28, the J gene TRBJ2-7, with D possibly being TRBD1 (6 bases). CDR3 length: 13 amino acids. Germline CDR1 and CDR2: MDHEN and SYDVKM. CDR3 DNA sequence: TGTGCCAGCAGGGGGGCAGGCTCCTACGGGCAGTACTTC. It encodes CASRGAGSYGQYF.

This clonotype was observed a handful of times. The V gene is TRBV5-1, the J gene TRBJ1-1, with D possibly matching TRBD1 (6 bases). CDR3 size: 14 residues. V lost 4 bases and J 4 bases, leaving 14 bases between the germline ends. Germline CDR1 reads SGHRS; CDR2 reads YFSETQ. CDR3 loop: CASSKGGGSTEAFF. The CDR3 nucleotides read TGCGCCAGCAGCAAAGGGGGGGGATCCACTGAAGCTTTCTTT.

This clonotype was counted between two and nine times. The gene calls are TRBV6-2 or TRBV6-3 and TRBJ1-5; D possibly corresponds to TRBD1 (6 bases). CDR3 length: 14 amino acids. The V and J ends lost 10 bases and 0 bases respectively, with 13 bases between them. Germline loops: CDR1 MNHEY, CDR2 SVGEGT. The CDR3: CATGGLYSNQPQHF. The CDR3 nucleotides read TGTGCCACCGGGGGCCTATATAGCAATCAGCCCCAGCATTTT.

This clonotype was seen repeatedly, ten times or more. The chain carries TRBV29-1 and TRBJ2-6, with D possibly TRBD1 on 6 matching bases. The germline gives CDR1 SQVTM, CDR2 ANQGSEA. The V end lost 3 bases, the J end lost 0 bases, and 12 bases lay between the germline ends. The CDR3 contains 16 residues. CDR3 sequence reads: CSVDVGGSSGANVLTF. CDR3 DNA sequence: TGCAGCGTTGATGTAGGGGGAAGCTCTGGGGCCAACGTCCTGACTTTC.

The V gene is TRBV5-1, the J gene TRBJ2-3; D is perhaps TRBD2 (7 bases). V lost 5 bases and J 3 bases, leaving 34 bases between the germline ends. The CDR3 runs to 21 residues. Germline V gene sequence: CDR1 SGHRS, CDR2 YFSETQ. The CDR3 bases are TGCGCCAGCAGACCAGCCCTAGTGGGGGGGCCCAAGAAGGTTCAAACAGATACGCAGTATTTT. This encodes CASRPALVGGPKKVQTDTQYF.

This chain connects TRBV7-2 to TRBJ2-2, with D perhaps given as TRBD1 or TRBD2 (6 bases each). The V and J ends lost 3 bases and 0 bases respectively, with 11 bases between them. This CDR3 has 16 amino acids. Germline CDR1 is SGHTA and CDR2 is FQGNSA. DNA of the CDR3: TGTGCCAGCAGCTTTATTGGGGGGCCGAACACCGGGGAGCTGTTTTTT. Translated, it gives CASSFIGGPNTGELFF.

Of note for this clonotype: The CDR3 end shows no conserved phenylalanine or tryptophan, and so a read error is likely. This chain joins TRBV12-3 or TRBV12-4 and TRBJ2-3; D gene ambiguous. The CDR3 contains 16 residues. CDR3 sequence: CASTSWAKVSTDAQYS. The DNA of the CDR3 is TGTGCCAGCACTTCTTGGGCCAAGGTTAGCACAGATGCGCAGTATTCC.

The CDR3 is CASSETRGSTEAFF. CDR3 coding DNA: TGTGCCAGCAGTGAGACTAGGGGCTCCACTGAAGCTTTCTTT. V is TRBV6-1 and J is TRBJ1-1; maybe TRBD1 (5 bases). The length of the CDR3 is 14 residues. Germline loops: CDR1 MNHNS, CDR2 SASEGT. The V end was cut by 3 bases, the J end by 4 bases, with 12 bases between.

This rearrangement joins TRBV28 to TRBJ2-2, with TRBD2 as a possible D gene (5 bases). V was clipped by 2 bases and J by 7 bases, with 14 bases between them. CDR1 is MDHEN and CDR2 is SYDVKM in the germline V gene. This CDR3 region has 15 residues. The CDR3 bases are TGTGCCAGCAGTTTACGGTCTAGCCTGGGCGGGGAGCTGTTTTTT. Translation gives CASSLRSSLGGELFF.

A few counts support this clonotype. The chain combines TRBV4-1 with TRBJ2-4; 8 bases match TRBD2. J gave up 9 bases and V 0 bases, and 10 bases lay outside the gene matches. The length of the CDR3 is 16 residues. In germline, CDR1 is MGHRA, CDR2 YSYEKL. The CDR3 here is CASSQEGAGGIGIQYF. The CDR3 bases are TGCGCCAGCAGCCAAGAGGGGGCGGGGGGAATTGGCATTCAGTACTTC.

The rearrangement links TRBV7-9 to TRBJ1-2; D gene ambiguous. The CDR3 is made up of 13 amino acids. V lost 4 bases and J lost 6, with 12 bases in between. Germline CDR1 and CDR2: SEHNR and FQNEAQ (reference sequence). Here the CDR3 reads CASSSGDSHGYTF. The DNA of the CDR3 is TGTGCCAGCAGCTCTGGGGATAGCCATGGCTACACCTTC. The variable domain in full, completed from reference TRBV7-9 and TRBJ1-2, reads DTGVSQNPRHKITKRGQNVTFRCDPISEHNRLYWYRQTLGQGPEFLTYFQNEAQLEKSRLLSDRFSAERPKGSFSTLEIQRTEQGDSAMYLCASSSGDSHGYTFGSGTRLTVV.

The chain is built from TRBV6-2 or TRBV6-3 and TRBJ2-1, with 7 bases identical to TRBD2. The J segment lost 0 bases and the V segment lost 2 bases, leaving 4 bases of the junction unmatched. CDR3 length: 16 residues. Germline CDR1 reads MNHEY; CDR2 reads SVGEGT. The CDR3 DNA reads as TGTGCCAGCAGTTACCTAGCGGAAGGCTCCTACAATGAGCAGTTCTTC. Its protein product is CASSYLAEGSYNEQFF.

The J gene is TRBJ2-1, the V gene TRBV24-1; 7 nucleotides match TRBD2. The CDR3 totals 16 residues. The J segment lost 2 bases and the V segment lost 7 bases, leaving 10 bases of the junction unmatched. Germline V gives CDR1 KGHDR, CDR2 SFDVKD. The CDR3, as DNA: TGTGCCACCAGCGACGCTAGCGGCCTTACCTACAATGAGCAGTTCTTC. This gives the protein CATSDASGLTYNEQFF.

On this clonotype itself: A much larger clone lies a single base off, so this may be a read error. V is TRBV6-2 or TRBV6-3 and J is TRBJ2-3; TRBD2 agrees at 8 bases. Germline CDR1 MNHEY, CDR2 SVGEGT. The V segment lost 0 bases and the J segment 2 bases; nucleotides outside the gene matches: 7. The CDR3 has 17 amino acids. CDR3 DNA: TGTGCCAGCAGTTACTCGAGTCGAGCGGGGGTCACAGATACGCAGTATTTT. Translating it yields CASSYSSRAGVTDTQYF.

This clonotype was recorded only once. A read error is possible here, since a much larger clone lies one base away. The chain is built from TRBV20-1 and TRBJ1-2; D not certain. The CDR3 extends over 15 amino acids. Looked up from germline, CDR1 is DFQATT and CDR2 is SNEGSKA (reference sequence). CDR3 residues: CSAGDLGGANYGYTF. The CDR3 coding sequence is TGCAGTGCTGGAGATTTAGGCGGCGCTAACTATGGCTACACCTTC.

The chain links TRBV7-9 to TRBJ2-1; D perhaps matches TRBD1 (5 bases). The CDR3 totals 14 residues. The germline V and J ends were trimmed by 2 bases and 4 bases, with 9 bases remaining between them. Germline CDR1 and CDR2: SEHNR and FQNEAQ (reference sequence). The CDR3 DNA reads TGTGCCAGCAGCTTAATGGCAGGGTACAATGAGCAGTTCTTC. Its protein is CASSLMAGYNEQFF.